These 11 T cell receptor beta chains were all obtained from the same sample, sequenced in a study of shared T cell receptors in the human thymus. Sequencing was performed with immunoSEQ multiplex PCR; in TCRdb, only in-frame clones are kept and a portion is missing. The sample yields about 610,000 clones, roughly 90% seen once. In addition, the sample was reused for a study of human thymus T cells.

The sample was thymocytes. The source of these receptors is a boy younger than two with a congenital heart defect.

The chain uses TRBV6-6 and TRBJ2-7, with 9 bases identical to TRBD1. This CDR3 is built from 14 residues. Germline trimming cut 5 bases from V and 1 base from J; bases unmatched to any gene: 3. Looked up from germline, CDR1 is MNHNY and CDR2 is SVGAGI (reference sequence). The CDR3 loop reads CASSKDRGSYEQYF. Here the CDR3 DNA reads TGTGCCAGCAGTAAGGACAGGGGTTCCTACGAGCAGTACTTC.

CDR3 DNA sequence: TGTGCCAGCAGTGAGACTAGCGGTGTCTCCTACGAGCAGTACTTC. Translating it yields CASSETSGVSYEQYF. The J gene is TRBJ2-7, the V gene TRBV25-1; 9 nucleotides line up with TRBD2. Trimming took 3 bases from V and 0 from J; bases not matched to a gene: 3. Per germline, CDR1 MGHDK and CDR2 SYGVNS. The CDR3 is 15 residues long.

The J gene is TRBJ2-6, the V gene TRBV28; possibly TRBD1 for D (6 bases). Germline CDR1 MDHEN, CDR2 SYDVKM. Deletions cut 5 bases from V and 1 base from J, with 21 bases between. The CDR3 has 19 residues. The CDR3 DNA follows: TGTGCCAGCAGTCCGAGGAGGAGGACAGCAGAATCTGGGGCCAACGTCCTGACTTTC. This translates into CASSPRRRTAESGANVLTF.

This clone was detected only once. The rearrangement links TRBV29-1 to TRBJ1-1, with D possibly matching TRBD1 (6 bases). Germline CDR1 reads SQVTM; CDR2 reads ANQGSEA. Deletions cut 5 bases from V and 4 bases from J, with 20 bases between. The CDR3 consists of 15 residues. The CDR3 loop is CSVLQGTKISTEAFF. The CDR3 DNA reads TGCAGCGTTTTACAGGGCACTAAAATTAGCACTGAAGCTTTCTTT.

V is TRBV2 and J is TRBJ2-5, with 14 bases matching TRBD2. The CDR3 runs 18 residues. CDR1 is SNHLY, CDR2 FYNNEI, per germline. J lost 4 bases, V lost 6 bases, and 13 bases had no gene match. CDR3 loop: CASSAPPGTSGSRETQYF. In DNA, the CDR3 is TGTGCCAGCAGCGCCCCCCCCGGGACTAGCGGGAGCAGAGAGACCCAGTACTTC.

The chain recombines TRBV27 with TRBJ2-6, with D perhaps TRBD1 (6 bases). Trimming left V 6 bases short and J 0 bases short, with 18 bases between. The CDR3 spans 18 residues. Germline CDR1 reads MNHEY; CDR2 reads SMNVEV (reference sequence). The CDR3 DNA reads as TGTGCCAGCAGCCGCACCCCACAGGGCGCCTCTGGGGCCAACGTCCTGACTTTC. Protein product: CASSRTPQGASGANVLTF.

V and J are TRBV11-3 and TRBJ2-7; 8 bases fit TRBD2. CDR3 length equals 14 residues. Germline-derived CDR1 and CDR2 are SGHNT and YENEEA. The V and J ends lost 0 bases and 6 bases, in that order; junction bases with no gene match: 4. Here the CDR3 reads CASSLEGGLGEQYF. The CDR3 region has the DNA TGTGCCAGCAGCTTAGAGGGGGGACTAGGCGAGCAGTACTTC.

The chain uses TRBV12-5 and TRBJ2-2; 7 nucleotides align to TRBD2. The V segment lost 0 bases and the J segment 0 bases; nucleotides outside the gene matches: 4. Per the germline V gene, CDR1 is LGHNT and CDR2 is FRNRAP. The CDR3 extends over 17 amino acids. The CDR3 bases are TGTGCTAGTGGTTTGGTTACGGGAGGCACGAACACCGGGGAGCTGTTTTTT. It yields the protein CASGLVTGGTNTGELFF.

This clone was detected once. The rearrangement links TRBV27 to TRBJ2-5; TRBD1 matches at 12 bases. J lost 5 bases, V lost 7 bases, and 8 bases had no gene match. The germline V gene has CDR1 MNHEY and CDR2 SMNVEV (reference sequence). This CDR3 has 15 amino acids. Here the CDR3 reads CASTAGTGGGETQYF. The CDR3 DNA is TGTGCCAGCACCGCCGGGACAGGGGGCGGTGAGACCCAGTACTTC.

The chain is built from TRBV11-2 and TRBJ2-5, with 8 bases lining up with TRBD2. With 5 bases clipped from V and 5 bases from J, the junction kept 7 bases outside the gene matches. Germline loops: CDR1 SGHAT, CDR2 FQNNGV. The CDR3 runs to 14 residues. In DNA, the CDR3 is TGTGCCAGCAGCGCTGGGACTAGGGTCGAGACCCAGTACTTC. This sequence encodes CASSAGTRVETQYF.

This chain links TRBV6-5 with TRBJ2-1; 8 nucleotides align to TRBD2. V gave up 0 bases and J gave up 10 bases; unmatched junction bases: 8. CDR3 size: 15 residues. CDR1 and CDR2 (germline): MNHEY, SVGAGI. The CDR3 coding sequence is TGTGCCAGCAGTTACTCGCGGGGACTAGTCAACGAGCAGTTCTTC. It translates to CASSYSRGLVNEQFF.